This TCR beta chain was sequenced for a study of identical twins. The V and J ends lost 4 bases and 3 bases respectively, with 11 bases between them. CDR1 is LNHNV, CDR2 YYDKDF, per germline (reference sequence). The CDR3 runs to 14 residues. TCRdb reprocessed the 5' RACE reads with MiXCR, giving one entry per CDR3 protein. The sample lists around 690,000 distinct CDR3 sequences, less than 25% occurring once. The same sample was also studied in work on T cells expressing NK-cell markers. That source reports: Serological testing identified most of the eight sequenced donors as HCMV-seropositive and one as seronegative.

This TCR derives from a woman aged 18-29 years in good health. Sequencing was carried out using PBMCs. V is TRBV15 and J is TRBJ2-3; unclear D gene. The CDR3 protein is CATSKRSSTDTQYF. The CDR3, as DNA: TGTGCCACCAGCAAGAGAAGTTCGACAGATACGCAGTATTTT.